This section outlines one T cell receptor beta chain sequence together with its context. Its antigen is still unknown. This entry is derived from a study of cytomegalovirus exposure and HLA in healthy donors. Study findings and constraints: The study designated over 150 TCR beta chains cytomegalovirus-associated. Presence/absence analyses supposed approximately even sequencing depth among donors.

Sampled while nominally healthy, donors likely had unrecorded immune exposures. Primers for the PCR totalled 60 Vbeta and 13 Jbeta. Sequenced by immunoSEQ multiplex PCR; TCRdb stores in-frame clones only, minus some. Of some 90,000 clones in the sample, approximately 81% were seen once. V shed 3 bases, J shed 9 bases, and the junction held 8 bases outside the gene matches. Germline assignment: CDR1 SGHTA and CDR2 FQGTGA. The CDR3 runs 14 residues. This clonotype was sampled from a woman aged 40 to 50 in good health and CMV-seronegative. The material sequenced was PBMCs. The chain couples TRBV7-3 to TRBJ2-1; 7 nucleotides match TRBD2. CDR3 amino acids: CASSLTEAGVEQFF. The CDR3 coding sequence is TGTGCCAGCAGCTTGACCGAGGCGGGAGTTGAGCAGTTCTTC.